Detailed here is one T cell receptor beta chain. The data belong to a study of OX40 agonist ivuxolimab in advanced cancers. Only in-frame clones appear in the TCRdb table, and some are missing; sequencing was by immunoSEQ multiplex PCR. The profile shows 60,000 to 70,000 clones, around 86% of them singletons. Looked up from germline, CDR1 is SGHVS and CDR2 is FNYEAQ. V lost 1 base and J lost 7; bases outside the gene matches: 0. The CDR3 has 12 residues. The sequence was obtained from an adult with an advanced solid tumor such as melanoma, head and neck, liver or kidney cancer. The chain employs TRBV7-6 and TRBJ2-7, with 8 nucleotides matching TRBD1. The material was CD4+ or CD8+ T cells sorted from blood, obtained in a trial of the OX40 agonist ivuxolimab. CDR3 amino acids: CASSLDRGEQYF. CDR3 nucleotide sequence: TGTGCCAGCAGCTTAGACAGGGGGGAGCAGTACTTC.